This T cell receptor beta chain came from a study of blood T cell repertoires in COVID-19. The wider study: Spain, Italy and the United States supplied samples that represented acute and convalescent COVID-19. Sources were T cells, B-cell-depleted T cells, or PBMCs; the material itself was cDNA or gDNA.

Some clones are missing from TCRdb's copy, which holds only in-frame ones; the method was immunoSEQ multiplex PCR. The sample includes approximately 210,000 clones, 94% seen only once; the top ten take 0.76%. CDR1 LNHDA and CDR2 SQIVND come from the germline V gene (reference sequence). V shed 3 bases and J shed 7 bases, with 6 bases lying between them. The CDR3 totals 11 residues. One Seattle source followed patients from active infection through their disease course. The chain has TRBV19 and TRBJ1-2; D is unresolved. The sequence was obtained from a young man with COVID-19, enrolled during active disease. Sequencing used peripheral blood. The CDR3 DNA reads as TGTGCCAGTAGTATGTCCCTTGGCTACACCTTC. Protein sequence: CASSMSLGYTF.